What follows describes a single T cell receptor (beta chain). The data stem from a study of blood T cell repertoires in COVID-19. Study information: Material from acute and convalescent COVID-19 was sourced from the United States, Italy and Spain. The analysed material was cDNA or gDNA that came from T cells, B-cell-depleted T cells, or PBMCs.

Libraries were prepared by immunoSEQ multiplex PCR; TCRdb keeps only in-frame clonotypes and omits some of them. This sample has 200,000 to 250,000 clones, with around 84% found just once. The CDR3 extends over 15 amino acids. Trimming took 4 bases from V and 4 from J, leaving 16 bases between them. Germline-derived CDR1 and CDR2 are SGHNT and YYREEE (reference sequence). The rearrangement joins TRBV5-4 to TRBJ2-3; D may be TRBD2 (7 bases). This TCR derives from an older woman who had recovered from COVID-19. Sequencing was performed on peripheral blood. The CDR3: CASSVSKGGSDTQYF. CDR3 DNA: TGTGCCAGCAGCGTCTCGAAGGGGGGGTCAGATACGCAGTATTTT.